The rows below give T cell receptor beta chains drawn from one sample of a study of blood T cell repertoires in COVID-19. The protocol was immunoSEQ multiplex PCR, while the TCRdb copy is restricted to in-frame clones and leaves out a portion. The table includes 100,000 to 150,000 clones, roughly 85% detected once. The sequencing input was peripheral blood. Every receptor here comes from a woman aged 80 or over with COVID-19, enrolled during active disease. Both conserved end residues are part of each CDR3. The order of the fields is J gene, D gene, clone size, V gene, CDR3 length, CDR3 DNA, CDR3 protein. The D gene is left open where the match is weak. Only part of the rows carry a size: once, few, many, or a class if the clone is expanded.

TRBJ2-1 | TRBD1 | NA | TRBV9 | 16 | TGTGCCAGCAGCGTCGCCGGGACAGGGTTTGACAATGAGCAGTTCTTC | CASSVAGTGFDNEQFF
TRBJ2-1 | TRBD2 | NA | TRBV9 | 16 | TGTGCCAGCAGCGTAGGTTCGGGAGGGCCCTACAATGAGCAGTTCTTC | CASSVGSGGPYNEQFF
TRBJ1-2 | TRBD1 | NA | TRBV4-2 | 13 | TGTGCCAGCAGCCAAGACACGGGACAGCAGTACACCTTC | CASSQDTGQQYTF
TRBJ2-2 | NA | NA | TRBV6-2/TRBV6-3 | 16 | TGTGCCAGCAGTTCCTTGGCAGTAGGACTCACCGGGGAGCTGTTTTTT | CASSSLAVGLTGELFF
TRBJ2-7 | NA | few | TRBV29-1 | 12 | TGCAGCGTTGGGCAGGGGGGTTACGAGCAGTACTTC | CSVGQGGYEQYF
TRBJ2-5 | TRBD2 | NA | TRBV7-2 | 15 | TGTGCCAGCAGCTCTGGGACTAGCGGGAAAGAGACCCAGTACTTC | CASSSGTSGKETQYF
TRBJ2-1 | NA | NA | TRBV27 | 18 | TGTGCCAGCAGAGTAAGGGGTAGTAGTTTAGGGCGGACCAATGAGCAGTTCTTC | CASRVRGSSLGRTNEQFF
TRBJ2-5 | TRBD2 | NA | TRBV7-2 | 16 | TGTGCCAGCAGCCGCGCCAGAGTAGCGGGAGTCGAGACCCAGTACTTC | CASSRARVAGVETQYF
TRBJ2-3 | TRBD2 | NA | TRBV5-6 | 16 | TGTGCCAGCAGCTTCGGGACTAGCGCCGCCCCGGATACGCAGTATTTT | CASSFGTSAAPDTQYF
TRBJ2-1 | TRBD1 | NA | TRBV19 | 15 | TGTGCCAGTAGTGCTTCCGGGACAGTTTACAATGAGCAGTTCTTC | CASSASGTVYNEQFF
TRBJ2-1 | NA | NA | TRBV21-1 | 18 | TGTGCCAGCAGCAAAGTGGGTACAGCAAAACCCGTCTGGAATGAGCAGTTCTTC | CASSKVGTAKPVWNEQFF
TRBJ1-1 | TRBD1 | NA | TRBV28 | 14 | TGTGCCAGCATCAAACAGGGGGCTGACACTGAAGCTTTCTTT | CASIKQGADTEAFF
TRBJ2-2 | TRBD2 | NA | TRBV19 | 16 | TGTGCCAGTAGTCCATCCGGGACTAGCGGAGCCGGGGAGCTGTTTTTT | CASSPSGTSGAGELFF
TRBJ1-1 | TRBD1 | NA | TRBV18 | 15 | TGTGCCAGCTCACCAGGGACAGGGGGGGACACTGAAGCTTTCTTT | CASSPGTGGDTEAFF
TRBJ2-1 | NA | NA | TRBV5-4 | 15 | TGTGCCAGCAGTCTAGCGCCAAGGGGTTTCAATGAGCAGTTCTTC | CASSLAPRGFNEQFF
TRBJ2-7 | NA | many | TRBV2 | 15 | TGTGCCAGCAGTGTTTCTTTTAAGGGGCCGGACGAGCAGTACTTC | CASSVSFKGPDEQYF
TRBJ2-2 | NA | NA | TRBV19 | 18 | TGTGCCAGTAGTATATCGTCCGGGGGGACATGGGCGTCCGGGGAGCTGTTTTTT | CASSISSGGTWASGELFF
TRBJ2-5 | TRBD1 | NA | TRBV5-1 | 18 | TGCGCCAGCAGCTTGGGGATGGGGACAGGTGGACCTCAAGAGACCCAGTACTTC | CASSLGMGTGGPQETQYF
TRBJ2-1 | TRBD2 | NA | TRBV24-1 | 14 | TGTGCCACCAGTGTCACTAGCGGTGGCCCTGAGCAGTTCTTC | CATSVTSGGPEQFF
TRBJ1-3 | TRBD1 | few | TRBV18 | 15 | TGTGCCAGCTCACCGGACAGGAGCTCTGGAAACACCATATATTTT | CASSPDRSSGNTIYF
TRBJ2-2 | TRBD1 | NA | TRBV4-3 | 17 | TGCGCCAGCAGCCAAGTAACTTTACAGGGGGGCACCGGGGAGCTGTTTTTT | CASSQVTLQGGTGELFF
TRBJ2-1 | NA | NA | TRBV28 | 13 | TGTGCCAGCAGCCGGGGAAGCTACAATGAGCAGTTCTTC | CASSRGSYNEQFF
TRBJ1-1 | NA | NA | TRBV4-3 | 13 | TGCGCCAGCAGCCACGGGACGGGGGCTGAAGCTTTCTTT | CASSHGTGAEAFF
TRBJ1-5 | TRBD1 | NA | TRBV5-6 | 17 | TGTGCCAGCAGCTTTGGGACAGGGGTAAATAGCAATCAGCCCCAGCATTTT | CASSFGTGVNSNQPQHF
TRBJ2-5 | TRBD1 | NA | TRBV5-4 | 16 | TGTGCCAGCAGCTCTAAAGACAGGGCGCCCCAAGAGACCCAGTACTTC | CASSSKDRAPQETQYF
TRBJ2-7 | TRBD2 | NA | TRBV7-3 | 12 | TGTGCCAGCGGGGGAGGGTCAGGCGAGCAGTACTTC | CASGGGSGEQYF
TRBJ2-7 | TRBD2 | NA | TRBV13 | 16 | TGTGCCAGCAGCTCTTTCGGGACTAGCGGGAGTTACGAGCAGTACTTC | CASSSFGTSGSYEQYF
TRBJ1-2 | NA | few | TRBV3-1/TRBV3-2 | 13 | TGTGCCAGCAGCCCAGCGGATAACTATGGCTACACCTTC | CASSPADNYGYTF
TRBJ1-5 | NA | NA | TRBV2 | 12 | TGTGCCAGCAGTCAGGGGAATCAGCCCCAGCATTTT | CASSQGNQPQHF
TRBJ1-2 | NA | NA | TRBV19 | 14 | TGTGCCAGTAGTGACTTCCCCGGAGGGGTTGGCTACACCTTC | CASSDFPGGVGYTF
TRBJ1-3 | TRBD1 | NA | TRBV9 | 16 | TGTGCCAGCAGCGTAGTAACAGGGGGCTCTGGAAACACCATATATTTT | CASSVVTGGSGNTIYF
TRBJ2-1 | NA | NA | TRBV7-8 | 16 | TGTGCCAGCAGCTTAGTTCAAGATAGCTCCTACAATGAGCAGTTCTTC | CASSLVQDSSYNEQFF
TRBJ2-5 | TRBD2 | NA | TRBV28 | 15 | TGTGCCAGCAGTATTAGCGGGAGGGCCCAAGAGACCCAGTACTTC | CASSISGRAQETQYF
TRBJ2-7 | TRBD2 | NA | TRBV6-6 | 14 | TGTGCCAGCATTCTAGATAGCGGGTCCTACGAGCAGTACTTC | CASILDSGSYEQYF
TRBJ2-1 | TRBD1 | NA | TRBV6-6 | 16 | TGTGCCAGCAGACTTACCGGGACAGGGGCAGGCAATGAGCAGTTCTTC | CASRLTGTGAGNEQFF
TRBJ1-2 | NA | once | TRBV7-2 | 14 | TGTGCCAGCAGCCGTGCCGGGGGGCTAGATGGCTACACCTTC | CASSRAGGLDGYTF
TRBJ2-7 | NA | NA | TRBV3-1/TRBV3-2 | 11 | TGTGCCAGCAGCCAGTACTACGAGCAGTACTTC | CASSQYYEQYF
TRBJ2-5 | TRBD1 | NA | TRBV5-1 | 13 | TGCGCCAGCAGCAAGGGACAGGCCGAGACCCAGTACTTC | CASSKGQAETQYF
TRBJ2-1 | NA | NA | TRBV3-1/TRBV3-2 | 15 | TGTGCCAGCAGCCATAGCGTTTCCGGAGACAATGAGCAGTTCTTC | CASSHSVSGDNEQFF
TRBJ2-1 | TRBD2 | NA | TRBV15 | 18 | TGTGCCACCAGCAGAGACTTAGGCGGGGGTATGTACTACAATGAGCAGTTCTTC | CATSRDLGGGMYYNEQFF
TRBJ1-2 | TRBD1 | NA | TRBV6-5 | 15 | TGTGCCAGCAGTTCTTTTGACAGGGGAGTAATTGGCTACACCTTC | CASSSFDRGVIGYTF
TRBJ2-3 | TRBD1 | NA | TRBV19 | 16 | TGTGCCAGTAGTATAGGGACAGGGGGAAGAGCAGATACGCAGTATTTT | CASSIGTGGRADTQYF
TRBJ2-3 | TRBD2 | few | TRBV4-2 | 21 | TGTGCCAGCAGCCCCTTTGGGCAAGTGTACGGAAGCGGGAGGATGACAGATACGCAGTATTTT | CASSPFGQVYGSGRMTDTQYF
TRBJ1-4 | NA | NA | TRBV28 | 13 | TGTGCCAGCAGTTTCTTATCCCGGGAAAAACTGTTTTTT | CASSFLSREKLFF
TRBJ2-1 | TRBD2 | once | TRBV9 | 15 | TGTGCCAGCAGCGTACTAGCGGGAGGATACAATGAGCAGTTCTTC | CASSVLAGGYNEQFF
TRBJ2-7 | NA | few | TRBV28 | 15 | TGTGCCAGCAGTTCCTTGGGCAGGGCCAACTACGAGCAGTACTTC | CASSSLGRANYEQYF
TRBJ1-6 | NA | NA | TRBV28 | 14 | TGTGCCAGCAGCCCCCCGGGACTTGGGTCACCCCTCCACTTT | CASSPPGLGSPLHF
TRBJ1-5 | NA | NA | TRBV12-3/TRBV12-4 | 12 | TGTGCCACCCAGCGGGGCAATCAGCCCCAGCATTTT | CATQRGNQPQHF
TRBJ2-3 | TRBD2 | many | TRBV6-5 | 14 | TGTGCCAGCACCTCGGGACTAGCATCGGATACGCAGTATTTT | CASTSGLASDTQYF
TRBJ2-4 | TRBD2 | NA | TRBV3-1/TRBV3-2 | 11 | TGTGCCAGCAGCCAAGGGGGGGGGCAGTACTTC | CASSQGGGQYF
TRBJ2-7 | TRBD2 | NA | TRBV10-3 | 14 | TGTGCCATCAGTGTAGCGGGAGTCCCCCACGAGCAGTACTTC | CAISVAGVPHEQYF
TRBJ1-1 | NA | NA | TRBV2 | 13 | TGTGCCAGCAGTGGGGGCCAGAACACTGAAGCTTTCTTT | CASSGGQNTEAFF
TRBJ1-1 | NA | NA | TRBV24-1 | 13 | TGTGCCACCAGTAGTTGGGCGAACACTGAAGCTTTCTTT | CATSSWANTEAFF
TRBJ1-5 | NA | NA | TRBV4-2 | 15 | TGTGCCAGCAGCCAAGATTCCGGTAGCAATCAGCCCCAGCATTTT | CASSQDSGSNQPQHF
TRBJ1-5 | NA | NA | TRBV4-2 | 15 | TGTGCCAGCAGCCAAGGGGCGATTAGCAATCAGCCCCAGCATTTT | CASSQGAISNQPQHF
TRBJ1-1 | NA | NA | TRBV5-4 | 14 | TGTGCCAGCAGCTTGGCCGAATGGGGGCAGGAAGCTTTCTTT | CASSLAEWGQEAFF
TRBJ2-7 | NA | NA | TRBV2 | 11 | TGTGCCAGCAGTGAAGTATACGAGCAGTACTTC | CASSEVYEQYF
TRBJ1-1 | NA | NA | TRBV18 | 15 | TGTGCCAGCTCACCTACGCTTGAGATTCGGACTGAAGCTTTCTTT | CASSPTLEIRTEAFF
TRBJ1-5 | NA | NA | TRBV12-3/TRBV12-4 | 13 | TGTGCCAGCAGTTACGACAGATCTCAGCCCCAGCATTTT | CASSYDRSQPQHF